The sequence of this TCR beta chain was determined in a study of T cell responses to AZD1222 COVID-19 vaccine. Study-wide results and limits: Nearly half of the spike-specific TCRs reportedly recognize variant regions that carry no mutations. Repertoire sampling was restricted to post-peak T cell response timepoints.

Concerning this clone itself: Its specificity is unknown.

Second doses at about 4 or about 12 weeks were pooled. The germline V gene encodes CDR1 WSHSY and CDR2 SAAADI. CDR3 length: 15 residues. The trim removed 5 bases at V and 0 bases at J, leaving 5 bases unmatched. Clones were sequenced by immunoSEQ multiplex PCR, and TCRdb holds only the in-frame ones, with some missing. The sample carries 250,000 to 300,000 clones, almost 95% recorded once. Specimen: peripheral blood, collected 28 days after the second AZD1222 dose. V usage is TRBV10-2 and J usage is TRBJ2-3, with 7 positions matching TRBD2. The receptor was derived from an adult who received the AZD1222 COVID-19 vaccine. CDR3 residues: CASSLWRGSTDTQYF. The CDR3 region has the DNA TGCGCCAGCAGTCTTTGGCGGGGGAGCACAGATACGCAGTATTTT.